These 21 T cell receptor beta chains share one sample of origin, sequenced in a study of technical replicates of blood from several donors. Clones were sequenced by immunoSEQ multiplex PCR, and TCRdb holds only the in-frame ones, with some missing. In the table there are around 29,000 clones, over 85% of which are singletons. What was sequenced was PBMCs. Receptors were obtained from a human donor in good health. Some clones in this sample may be carry-over from other donors' samples.

The chain employs TRBV4-1 and TRBJ1-4, with 8 bases aligning to TRBD1. V shed 1 base, J shed 5 bases, and the junction held 6 bases outside the gene matches. CDR1 is MGHRA and CDR2 is YSYEKL in the germline V gene. The CDR3 length is 16 residues. Here the CDR3 reads CASSQATGTGNEKLFF. In nucleotides, the CDR3 is TGCGCCAGCAGCCAAGCTACCGGGACAGGAAATGAAAAACTGTTTTTT.

This chain uses TRBV9 with TRBJ2-2; D may be TRBD1 (7 bases). The CDR3 spans 15 residues. Per the germline V gene, CDR1 is SGDLS and CDR2 is YYNGEE. The V end lost 1 base, the J end lost 2 bases, and 9 bases lay between the germline ends. Here the CDR3 reads CASSVQGGNTGELFF. Written as DNA, the CDR3 is TGTGCCAGCAGCGTACAGGGGGGCAACACCGGGGAGCTGTTTTTT.

This clone was observed a single time. The J gene is TRBJ2-3, the V gene TRBV19; 12 bases fit TRBD2. The V gene end was trimmed by 4 bases and the J gene end by 5 bases; junction bases not matched to a gene: 1. Germline V gene sequence: CDR1 LNHDA, CDR2 SQIVND (reference sequence). The CDR3 contains 14 residues. DNA for the CDR3: TGTGCCAGTAGTACTAGCGGGGGGGTAGATACGCAGTATTTT. Protein sequence: CASSTSGGVDTQYF.

The chain links TRBV7-6 to TRBJ1-1; D call uncertain. CDR3 size: 14 residues. Trimming took off 1 base at V and 1 base at J, with 7 bases between the two ends. Germline values: CDR1 SGHVS, CDR2 FNYEAQ. Here the CDR3 reads CASSLGSGNTEAFF. CDR3 nucleotides: TGTGCCAGCAGCTTAGGGAGCGGGAACACTGAAGCTTTCTTT.

This chain connects TRBV13 to TRBJ2-1, with 9 nucleotides matching TRBD1. Germline CDR1 and CDR2: PRHDT and FYEKMQ (reference sequence). The CDR3 consists of 16 residues. V lost 5 bases, J lost 0 bases, and 5 bases stayed unmatched. The CDR3 coding sequence is TGTGCCAGCAGCCTCCGGGACAGGGCCTCCTACAATGAGCAGTTCTTC. Translating gives CASSLRDRASYNEQFF.

This sequence joins TRBV18 and TRBJ2-1; TRBD1 aligns across 7 bases. Germline lookup yields CDR1 KGHSH and CDR2 LQKENI. J gave up 8 bases and V 3 bases, and 10 bases lay outside the gene matches. CDR3 length: 15 amino acids. This CDR3 is CASSPGAGGLHEQFF. The CDR3 DNA reads TGTGCCAGCTCACCGGGGGCAGGGGGATTACATGAGCAGTTCTTC.

The rearrangement joins TRBV4-2 to TRBJ1-2, with D possibly being TRBD1 (5 bases). The CDR3 totals 17 residues. Germline CDR1 LGHNA, CDR2 YNFKEQ. The V end lost 0 bases, the J end lost 3 bases, and 17 bases lay between the germline ends. The CDR3 DNA reads as TGTGCCAGCAGCCAAGACCCCGGGGCGGGGCCCTACTATGGCTACACCTTC. It specifies CASSQDPGAGPYYGYTF.

This clone has just one count. V and J are TRBV18 and TRBJ2-5, with D possibly matching TRBD1 (6 bases). The V end lost 2 bases, the J end lost 3 bases, and 10 bases lay between the germline ends. Germline V gene data show CDR1 as KGHSH and CDR2 as LQKENI. This CDR3 is built from 14 residues. CDR3 in amino acids: CASSPETGEETQYF. The CDR3, as DNA: TGTGCCAGCTCACCAGAGACAGGCGAAGAGACCCAGTACTTC.

The rearrangement uses TRBV7-3 and TRBJ2-2; maybe TRBD1 (6 bases). This CDR3 has 16 residues. Germline CDR1 and CDR2: SGHTA and FQGTGA. V shed 4 bases and J shed 1 base, with 13 bases lying between them. The DNA for the CDR3 is TGTGCCAGCAGCTCGTTAGACAGGATGAACACCGGGGAGCTGTTTTTT. This sequence encodes CASSSLDRMNTGELFF.

V and J are TRBV5-6 and TRBJ1-5; tentative D call: TRBD1 (6 bases). From germline, CDR1 is SGHDT and CDR2 YYEEEE. This CDR3 has 14 residues. Deletions cut 4 bases from V and 4 bases from J, with 12 bases between. The DNA for the CDR3 is TGTGCCAGCAGCAAGGGGGATGCTAATCAGCCCCAGCATTTT. Encoded protein: CASSKGDANQPQHF.

This clone was recorded once. The J gene is TRBJ2-3, the V gene TRBV7-2; 7 bases are a match to TRBD2. With 1 base clipped from V and 3 bases from J, the junction kept 4 bases outside the gene matches. This CDR3 contains 15 residues. Germline lookup yields CDR1 SGHTA and CDR2 FQGNSA. CDR3 protein: CASSLDRTRTDTQYF. The CDR3, as DNA: TGTGCCAGCAGCTTAGACAGGACTAGAACAGATACGCAGTATTTT.

The CDR3 spells CASSPEGVRVPYF. In DNA, the CDR3 is TGTGCCAGCAGCCCAGAGGGGGTGCGGGTCCCGTACTTC. The chain recombines TRBV6-5 with TRBJ2-7; tentative D call: TRBD1 (6 bases). The CDR3 has 13 amino acids. V was cut by 6 bases and J by 12 bases, with 21 bases left in between. The germline V gene encodes CDR1 MNHEY and CDR2 SVGAGI.

The V gene is TRBV21-1, the J gene TRBJ1-2; TRBD1 is the table's D call and was not checked against the DNA. TRBV21-1 constitutes a pseudogene. The CDR3 length is 18 residues. The CDR3 protein is CASRPVRSRSGGFYGYTF. The DNA for the CDR3 is TGTGCCAGCAGGCCCGTAAGATCTCGGTCAGGGGGCTTCTATGGCTACACCTTC.

CDR3 amino acids: CASSESKVNTEAFF. The CDR3 DNA reads as TGTGCCAGCAGTGAAAGCAAAGTGAACACTGAAGCTTTCTTT. This chain joins TRBV6-1 and TRBJ1-1; no firm D call. V lost 2 bases, J lost 0 bases, and 7 bases lay in between. The CDR3 spans 14 residues. In germline, CDR1 is MNHNS, CDR2 SASEGT.

This sequence joins TRBV6-5 and TRBJ2-2; 7 nucleotides line up with TRBD1. J lost 5 bases, V lost 5 bases, and 8 bases had no gene match. The CDR3 extends over 15 amino acids. Germline V gene sequence: CDR1 MNHEY, CDR2 SVGAGI. The CDR3 protein is CASSRQGWGTGELFF. CDR3 sequence (DNA): TGTGCCAGCAGTCGACAGGGCTGGGGTACCGGGGAGCTGTTTTTT.

CDR3 DNA sequence: TGTGCCAGCAGCAAACACAGTCGGTATAATTCACCCCTCCACTTT. This sequence encodes CASSKHSRYNSPLHF. The chain couples TRBV21-1 to TRBJ1-6; the table calls TRBD1, which could not be checked here. TRBV21-1 corresponds to a pseudogene. The length of the CDR3 is 15 residues.

This chain links TRBV25-1 with TRBJ2-5; 13 bases are shared with TRBD2. CDR1 and CDR2 (germline): MGHDK, SYGVNS. The CDR3 spans 14 residues. The ends lost 5 bases at V and 5 bases at J; junction bases unmatched: 2. The CDR3 sequence is CASSRTSGSETQYF. The CDR3 DNA reads as TGTGCCAGCAGTAGGACTAGCGGGAGTGAGACCCAGTACTTC.

The rearrangement joins TRBV7-9 to TRBJ2-7, with 7 bases lining up with TRBD2. The V segment lost 5 bases and the J segment 1 base; nucleotides outside the gene matches: 8. This CDR3 has 15 amino acids. Germline V gene lookup returns CDR1 SEHNR and CDR2 FQNEAQ (reference sequence). The DNA of the CDR3 is TGTGCCAGCAGCCCCCGGGGGGAGGGGTCCTACGAGCAGTACTTC. The encoded protein is CASSPRGEGSYEQYF.

V gene TRBV12-5 combines with J gene TRBJ1-2, with a possible D match to TRBD1 (6 bases). Trimming removed 2 bases from V and 8 bases from J, with 15 bases in between. CDR1 and CDR2 (germline): LGHNT, FRNRAP. CDR3 length equals 14 residues. CDR3 nucleotide sequence: TGTGCTAGTGGTTTGAACAACAGGGCCGCGGGCTACACCTTC. This gives the protein CASGLNNRAAGYTF.

The chain couples TRBV7-2 to TRBJ2-5; TRBD1 aligns across 8 bases. CDR1 and CDR2 (germline): SGHTA, FQGNSA. With 5 bases clipped from V and 5 bases from J, the junction kept 16 bases outside the gene matches. This CDR3 contains 17 residues. As DNA, the CDR3 is TGTGCCAGCAGCCTCCGGGTGGACAGGGCGTTTGGGGAGACCCAGTACTTC. It specifies CASSLRVDRAFGETQYF.

This chain joins TRBV18 and TRBJ1-1; D not certain. The CDR3 loop spans 15 amino acids. Germline V CDR1 and CDR2: KGHSH, LQKENI. V shed 7 bases and J shed 1 base, with 16 bases lying between them. Written as DNA, the CDR3 is TGTGCCAGCTTCGCCAGTCAGTCGGGGAACACTGAAGCTTTCTTT. It translates to CASFASQSGNTEAFF.